Listed here are 6 T cell receptor beta chains from one sample, sequenced in a study of blood T cell repertoires in COVID-19. Sequenced by immunoSEQ multiplex PCR; TCRdb stores in-frame clones only, minus some. Of approximately 110,000 clones listed, 75% to 90% are singletons. Sequenced input: peripheral blood. The receptors were sampled from a human donor in a cohort sampled during active COVID-19.

This clone was found once. The chain links TRBV6-5 to TRBJ2-3; weak D call: TRBD2 (6 bases). V dropped 3 bases and J dropped 1 base, with 14 bases sitting between them. The V gene's germline CDR1 is MNHEY and CDR2 SVGAGI. CDR3 length: 16 amino acids. CDR3: CASSYMRGWGTDTQYF. DNA of the CDR3: TGTGCCAGCAGTTATATGCGGGGATGGGGCACAGATACGCAGTATTTT.

The V gene is TRBV7-2, the J gene TRBJ2-7, with 7 nucleotides matching TRBD1. The V and J ends lost 5 bases and 4 bases, in that order; junction bases with no gene match: 11. The CDR3 has 15 amino acids. Per the germline V gene, CDR1 is SGHTA and CDR2 is FQGNSA. The CDR3 nucleotides read TGTGCCAGCAGCAATTCCGGGACAGAATTTTACGAGCAGTACTTC. It codes for CASSNSGTEFYEQYF.

The chain joins TRBV4-1 to TRBJ2-1; 8 bases are shared with TRBD2. V shed 0 bases, J shed 7 bases, and the junction held 8 bases outside the gene matches. Germline V gene sequence: CDR1 MGHRA, CDR2 YSYEKL. CDR3 length: 16 residues. The DNA of the CDR3 is TGCGCCAGCAGCCAAGATCGGGCCGGGGGGGTGAATGAGCAGTTCTTC. It yields the protein CASSQDRAGGVNEQFF.

This chain joins TRBV7-9 and TRBJ2-7, with 8 bases matching TRBD1. The ends lost 4 bases at V and 0 bases at J; junction bases unmatched: 2. CDR1 and CDR2 from the germline V gene are SEHNR and FQNEAQ (reference sequence). The CDR3 length is 14 residues. The CDR3 DNA is TGTGCCAGCAGCTGGGACAGGAGCTCCTACGAGCAGTACTTC. Its translation: CASSWDRSSYEQYF.

The DNA of the CDR3 is TGCAGTGCTAGTACCCGGTTGTTAGCCGGGGGAGGGCCAGCAGATACGCAGTATTTT. This codes for CSASTRLLAGGGPADTQYF. The chain links TRBV20-1 to TRBJ2-3, with 7 nucleotides matching TRBD2. CDR1 DFQATT and CDR2 SNEGSKA come from the germline V gene (reference sequence). This CDR3 comprises 19 residues. V lost 3 bases and J lost 4; bases outside the gene matches: 22.

The V gene is TRBV7-6, the J gene TRBJ2-7; possibly TRBD2 for D (7 bases). The CDR3 consists of 16 residues. Germline CDR1 and CDR2: SGHVS and FNYEAQ. The V gene lost 4 bases and the J gene lost 2 bases, with 18 bases spanning the gap. The CDR3 sequence is CASSSIGGGSAYEQYF. Here the CDR3 DNA reads TGTGCCAGCAGCTCGATAGGGGGGGGATCGGCCTACGAGCAGTACTTC. Based on the CDR3 plus reference TRBV7-6 and TRBJ2-7, the full variable domain is GAGVSQSPRYKVTKRGQDVALRCDPISGHVSLYWYRQALGQGPEFLTYFNYEAQQDKSGLPNDRFSAERPEGSISTLTIQRTEQRDSAMYRCASSSIGGGSAYEQYFGPGTRLTVT.